The T cell receptor (beta chain) under discussion was sequenced for a study of blood T cell repertoires in COVID-19. The CDR3 has 14 residues. CDR1 is SQVTM and CDR2 is ANQGSEA in the germline V gene. V was pared by 6 bases and J by 1 base, with 6 bases of the junction left unmatched. Per the original data handling: Counts of nucleated cells, estimated from reference gene primer amplification, were obtained. Data came from immunoSEQ multiplex PCR; TCRdb stores just in-frame clones and leaves some out. V and J calls and clone size are copied from that table; D and trimming were computed from the DNA. There are some 290,000 clones in the sample; under 90% occur only once, and 2.5% to 3.5% lies in the top ten.

The V call is TRBV29-1, the J call TRBJ2-5, with TRBD2 matching 9 bases. The sequence derives from a woman aged 30 to 39 with COVID-19, enrolled during active disease. Sequenced material: peripheral blood. In nucleotides, the CDR3 is TGCAGCGTCATACTAGCGGGCCGCCAAGAGACCCAGTACTTC. Its protein is CSVILAGRQETQYF.